This T cell receptor beta chain was sequenced during a study of cytomegalovirus exposure and HLA in healthy donors. At the level of the study: Earlier findings included about 120 million unique TCR beta sequences obtained from 150 million to 200 million T cells. Early on, a data release was issued that held some 91 million unique TCRs from HLA-typed donors. Findings and limits, study-wide: One variant, a missense change in DCLRE1C, was linked in a later analysis to TCR beta V- and J-gene trimming. A previous analysis found most TCR beta V segments productive roughly 90% or roughly 30% of the time.

The PCR made use of 60 Vbeta and 13 Jbeta primers. Clones were sequenced by immunoSEQ multiplex PCR, and TCRdb holds only the in-frame ones, with some missing. The sample includes about 170,000 clones, around 80% of them seen just once. Concerning this clone itself: Its cognate antigen is unknown.

Sequenced material: PBMCs. The TCR sequence derives from a woman aged 50 to 60 in good health and CMV-seropositive.

As DNA, the CDR3 is TGTGCCAGTAGTATTGGGTCAGGGCAGGGATGGTCTGGGGCCAACGTCCTGACTTTC. This codes for CASSIGSGQGWSGANVLTF. The genes are TRBV19 and TRBJ2-6, with D possibly matching TRBD1 (5 bases). V dropped 3 bases and J dropped 1 base, with 19 bases sitting between them. The CDR3 is made up of 19 amino acids. Germline CDR1 is LNHDA and CDR2 is SQIVND (reference sequence).